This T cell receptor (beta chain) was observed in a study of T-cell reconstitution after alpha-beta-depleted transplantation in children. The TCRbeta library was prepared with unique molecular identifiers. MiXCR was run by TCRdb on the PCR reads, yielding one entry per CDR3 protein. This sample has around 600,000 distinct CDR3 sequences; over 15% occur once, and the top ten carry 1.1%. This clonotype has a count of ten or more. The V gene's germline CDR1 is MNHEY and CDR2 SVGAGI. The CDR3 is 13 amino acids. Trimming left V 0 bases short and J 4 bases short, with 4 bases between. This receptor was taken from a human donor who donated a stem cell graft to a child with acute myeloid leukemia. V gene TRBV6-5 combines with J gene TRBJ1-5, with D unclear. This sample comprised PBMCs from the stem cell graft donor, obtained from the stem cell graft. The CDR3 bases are TGTGCCAGCAGTTACTCGGAGAATCAGCCCCAGCATTTT. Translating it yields CASSYSENQPQHF.